This entry features one TCR beta chain sequence. This clonotype was observed many times. Its antigen remains undetermined. Base qualities are not at hand, and no much larger clone is one base apart. This specimen comes from a study of T-cell memory formation after mild COVID-19 (dated by TCRdb to the early 2020s). Regarding the study in general: TCR sequence clusters from the two donors were found to be largely donor specific. In a couple of donors, T-cell clones that expanded and contracted after mild COVID-19 were tracked by sequencing TCRalpha and TCRbeta repertoires over time. The cohort comprised two young, previously healthy adult volunteers, one female and one male. What the research found in general, with its limitations: The second-wave clones that peaked on day 37 were not confirmed to be SARS-CoV-2 specific. Clones contracting from day 15 to 85 had balanced CD4/CD8 phenotypes, while a second wave expanding from day 15 to 37 was biased towards CD4+. Only a couple of mild cases were covered in the study, and larger cohorts including severe cases with pre-infection samples were considered necessary. Some responding clones were found in pre-infection memory, which suggests that pre-existing cross-reactive memory T cells took part in the SARS-CoV-2 response. Contracting CD4+ clones were located mainly in the CM and EM memory subsets, whereas CD8+ clones were found to be enriched in EMRA.

TCRdb shows the sequencer as Illumina NovaSeq 6000. TCRalpha and TCRbeta cDNA libraries were built by 5'RACE with constant-segment primers, adding sample barcodes and unique molecular identifiers. Trizol reagent was used to extract RNA from every sample. Libraries were amplified in two PCR steps, with a second sample barcode and Illumina TruSeq adapters added in the second step. Sequencing of libraries was performed on an Illumina NovaSeq with 2 x 150 bp paired-end reads. The original methods were these. Reads were demultiplexed and collapsed into UMI-guided consensus sequences with migec v1.2.7. With mixcr v2.1.11, UMI consensuses were aligned to TRA and TRB V and J templates and assembled into clonotypes. Expanded or contracted clonotypes were those called significant by both edgeR and NoisET, with noise models trained on biological replicates. edgeR calls used a false discovery rate-adjusted p below 0.01 and a log2 fold-change threshold of 1. PCA with hierarchical clustering of max-normalized trajectories of the 1000 most abundant clonotypes was used as exploratory dynamics analysis. The CD4 or CD8 phenotype of responding clones was assigned using the separately sequenced CD4+ and CD8+ repertoires. TCRdb reran the public reads through fastp at Q25 and MiXCR, keeping productive beta chains. Rows are unified per CDR3 protein, each entry keeping the most common DNA and genes. TCRdb's processing, not the authors', yielded these V and J calls. The sample yields some 31,000 distinct CDR3 sequences; about 12% were counted once. The leading ten clones occupy nearly 15% of the sample.

Sequences KGHSH (CDR1) and LQKENI (CDR2) are obtained from the germline V gene. V is cut by 6 bases and J by 5 bases, and the space between the germline ends is 16 bases. Including cysteine and phenylalanine, the CDR3 has 14 amino acids. Only the CDR3 DNA is retained, 42 bases long and in frame from the first base. Ficoll-Paque density gradient centrifugation was used to isolate PBMCs. The source is an adult woman who had mild COVID-19 (a few samples of this study predate the infection). The sample titles of this study are shuffled in the database, so cell type and time point are left out; the donor was told from shared clones. The sequencing sample was made of PBMCs or a T cell subset sorted from them (not recorded which). The V and J segments used are TRBV18 and TRBJ2-5; the D gene is unclear. The DNA reads TGTGCCAGCTCTCCCCGACGGGCGTCCGAGACCCAGTACTTC. It codes for CASSPRRASETQYF. The CDR3, completed at both ends by the reference TRBV18 and TRBJ2-5 genes, gives the full variable domain NAGVMQNPRHLVRRRGQEARLRCSPMKGHSHVYWYRQLPEEGLKFMVYLQKENIIDESGMPKERFSAEFPKEGPSILRIQQVVRGDSAAYFCASSPRRASETQYFGPGTRLLVL.